This is a list of T cell receptor beta chains from one sample in a study of T-cell reconstitution after alpha-beta-depleted transplantation in children. A single record per CDR3 protein comes from TCRdb applying MiXCR to the PCR reads. The sample includes about 510,000 distinct CDR3 sequences, 9.5% to 12% of them seen just once. The source material was PBMCs, mostly from graft donor cells, sampled 180 days after TCRalphabeta/CD19-depleted stem cell transplant. The receptors shown here come from a female patient between 2 and 15 years old who had a stem cell transplant for aplastic anemia, so the T cells may come from the graft donor. The CDR3 runs from the conserved cysteine through the conserved F or W. The D gene is left open where the match is weak. Rows may omit the clone size; those that give it use once, few, many or a size class.

abundance: NA
len: 15
j_gene: TRBJ1-2
d_gene: NA
v_gene: TRBV27
CDR3nt: TGTGCCAGCAGTTTAATGGATAGGGAAGGGACTGGCTACACCTTC
CDR3aa: CASSLMDREGTGYTF

abundance: few
len: 17
j_gene: TRBJ2-1
d_gene: TRBD1
v_gene: TRBV12-3/TRBV12-4
CDR3nt: TGTGCCAGCAGTTGGAAGACGAAGCAGGGGGCGATTGATCTTGGGTTCTTC
CDR3aa: CASSWKTKQGAIDLGFF

abundance: NA
len: 15
j_gene: TRBJ2-7
d_gene: NA
v_gene: TRBV5-1
CDR3nt: TGCGCCAGCAGCTTGTCCCAGGGGTTAACCTACGAGCAGTACTTC
CDR3aa: CASSLSQGLTYEQYF

abundance: many
len: 14
j_gene: TRBJ2-4
d_gene: NA
v_gene: TRBV7-2
CDR3nt: TGTGCCAGCAGCTTATTGGTAGCCAAAAACATTCAGTACTTC
CDR3aa: CASSLLVAKNIQYF

abundance: NA
len: 15
j_gene: TRBJ2-3
d_gene: TRBD2
v_gene: TRBV9
CDR3nt: TGTGCCAGCAGCGTTGGCGGGAGTTCCACAGATACGCAGTATTTT
CDR3aa: CASSVGGSSTDTQYF

abundance: NA
len: 16
j_gene: TRBJ2-1
d_gene: NA
v_gene: TRBV7-8
CDR3nt: TGTGCCAGCAGCTTAGAGGAGGACCATTGGGGTGATGAGCAGTTCTTC
CDR3aa: CASSLEEDHWGDEQFF

abundance: few
len: 11
j_gene: TRBJ2-4
d_gene: NA
v_gene: TRBV29-1
CDR3nt: TGCAGCGTTGAAAGGGGGGACATTCAGTACTTC
CDR3aa: CSVERGDIQYF

abundance: few
len: 15
j_gene: TRBJ2-1
d_gene: NA
v_gene: TRBV3-1
CDR3nt: TGTGCCAGCAAGCGGGCTAGCTCCTTCCACAATGAGCAGTTCTTC
CDR3aa: CASKRASSFHNEQFF

abundance: NA
len: 15
j_gene: TRBJ2-3
d_gene: NA
v_gene: TRBV29-1
CDR3nt: TGCAGCGTTGAGGATGGCAGCCTCAGCACAGATACGCAGTATTTT
CDR3aa: CSVEDGSLSTDTQYF

abundance: NA
len: 15
j_gene: TRBJ1-1
d_gene: TRBD1
v_gene: TRBV15
CDR3nt: TGTGCCACCAGCAGACCTAGACAGGGCGAGGCTGAAGCTTTCTTT
CDR3aa: CATSRPRQGEAEAFF

abundance: NA
len: 15
j_gene: TRBJ2-3
d_gene: NA
v_gene: TRBV27
CDR3nt: TGTGCCAGCAGTTCGCGGACGTTAAGCACAGATACGCAGTATTTT
CDR3aa: CASSSRTLSTDTQYF